The present entry profiles one TCR beta chain with its context. This clonotype was detected a few times. Its binding antigen is unknown. Per-base qualities were not stored, and no clone one base away is much larger. The library came from multiplex PCR. Sequencing used an Illumina HiSeq 4000. iRepertoire HTBI primers and Arm-PCR amplification of CDR3 regions were used to construct TCR beta libraries. Before sequencing, the PCR products went through gel purification. In the source study's methods: Across samples, 60 to 70 TRBV and 14 TRBJ segments were identified and used for gene usage analysis of CDR3 amino acid clonotypes. COPE and FqMerger were used to merge the filtered high-quality paired reads into contigs. Contigs were aligned with BLAST to IMGT TRBV, TRBD and TRBJ reference genes, and CDR3 was defined per IMGT. Any clonotype with a frequency above 0.1% was counted as a highly expanded clone. Shannon entropy was used to measure repertoire diversity, and the Gini coefficient was used to measure V-J evenness. Clonotypes shared by more than one individual were considered public. In-frame beta chains were kept once TCRdb had trimmed the public reads at Q25 with fastp and called clones with MiXCR. Every CDR3 protein is listed once, alongside the most common genes and DNA of its rows. For this entry, the V and J calls and clone size follow TCRdb and not the study's own pipeline. This sample is represented by under 800,000 distinct CDR3 sequences; 15% to 20% of them were singletons. The ten largest clones represent 18% of the sample.

Deletion took 4 bases off V and 8 bases off J, with a span of 6 bases between the germline ends. Inclusive of the bounding cysteine and phenylalanine, the CDR3 is 10 residues long. Only the CDR3 portion is preserved as DNA: 30 bases, with reading frame beginning at the first base. CDR1 SGDLS and CDR2 YYNGEE were looked up in the germline V gene. This record belongs to a study of regulatory T cells in long-lasting Graves disease (dated by TCRdb to 2020 to 2023). Broadly, across the study: Newly diagnosed Graves' disease patients had taken antithyroid drugs for less than 3 months. The study was conducted in China and was registered as a clinical trial. A total of about 33 samples were covered by TCR sequencing, comprising some 13 persistent and some 20 newly diagnosed Graves' disease patients. This study used TCR sequencing and RNA sequencing of peripheral blood to compare persistent Graves' disease patients against newly diagnosed Graves' disease patients.

What the authors observed across the whole study: Lower TCR Shannon entropy and fewer highly expanded clones were observed in persistent Graves' disease patients than in newly diagnosed patients, which suggested clonal expansion. As a limitation, the authors acknowledged that the small sample size may reduce accuracy. A larger number of public clonotypes was shared among persistent patients (approximately 3,000) than among newly diagnosed patients (roughly 980). Persistent disease showed preferential use of TRBV28, TRBJ1-2 and TRBJ2-5, whereas newly diagnosed disease favored TRBV20-1 and TRBJ2-1. Sequencing and analysis were restricted to the TCR beta chain. Because the primary lesion, thyroid tissue, could not be accessed, the study looked at peripheral blood alone.

The time point label on this specimen signifies: newly diagnosed GD, antithyroid drugs for less than 3 months. RNA was extracted from PBMCs in TRIzol for both TCR sequencing and RNA sequencing. The diagnosis of Graves' disease was made according to American Thyroid Association guidelines. The patients came from an endocrinology department in Xi'an, China. Each patient gave roughly 10 milliliters of peripheral blood, collected in an EDTA anticoagulant tube. Ficoll Paque Plus density gradient separation was used to isolate PBMCs, and no additional T cell sorting was done. An Agilent 2100 Bioanalyzer and agarose gel were used to assess RNA quality, and a NanoDrop 2000 was used to measure RNA concentration. The same sample was also studied in work on T cells in Graves' hyperthyroidism and ophthalmopathy. The second investigation adds: Stable Graves' hyperthyroidism was defined as the absence of progression to ophthalmopathy over 18 months of follow-up. Hyperthyroidism patients were newly diagnosed, had a disease duration of under 2 months, and were aged 18 to 65 years. The study excluded patients with uncontrolled infections, other autoimmune diseases, pregnancy or lactation. Diagnoses were established on the basis of clinical symptoms, serum thyroxine and TRAb, thyroid ultrasound, and orbital computed tomography. The first round of RT-PCR for the TCR CDR3 was performed with the HTBI primer set and the Qiagen OneStep RT-PCR kit. Most expanded thyroid clonotypes (frequency above 0.001) were also found in blood, which suggests that blood repertoires may mirror thyroid immune responses. In cross-validation, a model built on a 13 V-J signature told ophthalmopathy apart from stable hyperthyroidism with 87.88% sensitivity and roughly 83% specificity, and in testing the same model reached 80%/75%. In validation, the model predicted progression to ophthalmopathy with approximately 70% sensitivity and around 72% specificity, a median of 6.5 months before onset. A discovery cohort of about 100 patients, roughly 43 with Graves' ophthalmopathy and over 55 with stable Graves' hyperthyroidism, was used to find distinguishing TCR V-J signatures. Prospective prediction of ophthalmopathy was tested in an independent validation cohort consisting of 18 hyperthyroidism patients and 15 or so patients who later progressed to ophthalmopathy. The approximately 95 discovery patients were divided at random into training and test sets in a 7:3 ratio. The study also compared thyroid tissue and blood T-cell repertoires from a handful of Graves' hyperthyroidism patients. After blood sampling, hyperthyroidism patients were treated with methimazole at a starting dose of 30 mg daily, and ophthalmopathy patients were treated with high-dose intravenous methylprednisolone. The libraries were constructed in a second round of multiplex PCR and then size-selected and purified. Sequencing of the libraries was done on an Illumina HiSeq2000 using paired-end 100 bp reads. Raw data were processed with SOAPnuke, discarding reads with adapters, uncalled bases, mean Phred below 15, or no exact constant-primer or identifier match. COPE v1.2.5 was used to merge high-quality paired reads, and clonotypes were defined as unique nucleotide sequences. Clonotypes were aligned to IMGT TRBV, TRBD and TRBJ reference segments using MiTCR v1.1. The analysis was restricted to V-J combinations with a frequency above 0.0001, which together covered 99.2% of the repertoires. A TCS score was defined as the ratio between F50 (clonal expansion) and ExV (chaos), using BLOSUM62-based TCRdist between CDR3 peptides within each V-J. Welch's t-statistics and random forest reduced roughly 540 V-J features to roughly 13, which were used in a naive Bayes classifier (R e1071). Sample size was not statistically predetermined, and investigators were not blinded to group allocation. The paper describes TCR Vbeta CDR3 sequencing of 140 or so peripheral blood samples, made up of around 41 ophthalmopathy patients, some 76 hyperthyroidism patients and about 17 progressor patients.

The sample in question was peripheral blood mononuclear cells (PBMCs), obtained at new diagnosis, from a patient treated with antithyroid drugs. This chain is built from TRBV9 and TRBJ1-2, with TRBD1 tentatively as D gene (5 bases match). This sequence was found in a woman aged 25 to 39 with Graves disease. Donor details come from another sample of the same person, matched by shared clones. The CDR3 region: CASSSGGYTF. The nucleotides read TGTGCCAGCAGCTCAGGGGGCTACACCTTC.